This T cell receptor beta chain appears in the sequencing data of a study of blood T cell repertoires in COVID-19. About the research overall: Spain, Italy and the United States supplied samples that represented acute and convalescent COVID-19.

Authors' data handling: By means of reference gene primer amplification, nucleated cell counts were estimated. TCRdb's copy holds only in-frame clones and misses some; the assay was immunoSEQ multiplex PCR. That table supplies the V and J calls and clone size; D and trimming were determined from the DNA. The sample lists about 97,000 clones, about four fifths occurring once. V lost 4 bases to trimming and J lost 6 bases, with 10 bases between them. CDR3 size: 13 residues. In germline, CDR1 is SGHRS, CDR2 YFSETQ. V gene TRBV5-1 combines with J gene TRBJ2-2; D is perhaps TRBD1 (6 bases). Input material: peripheral blood. The TCR was taken from a human donor in a cohort sampled during active COVID-19. The CDR3 is CASSLGQSGELFF. The CDR3 DNA sequence: TGCGCCAGCAGCCTCGGACAGTCCGGGGAGCTGTTTTTT.